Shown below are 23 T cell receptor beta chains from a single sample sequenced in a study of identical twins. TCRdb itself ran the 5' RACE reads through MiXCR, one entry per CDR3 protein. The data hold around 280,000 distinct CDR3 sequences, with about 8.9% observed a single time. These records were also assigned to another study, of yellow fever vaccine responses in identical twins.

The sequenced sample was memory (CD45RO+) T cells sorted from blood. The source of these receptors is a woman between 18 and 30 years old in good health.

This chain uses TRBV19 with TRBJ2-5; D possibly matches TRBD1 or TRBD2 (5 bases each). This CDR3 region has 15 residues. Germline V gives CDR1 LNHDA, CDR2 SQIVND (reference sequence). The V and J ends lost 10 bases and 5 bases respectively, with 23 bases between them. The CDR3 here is CAMSPGIGVMETQYF. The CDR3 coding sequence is TGTGCCATGAGCCCCGGGATAGGGGTCATGGAGACCCAGTACTTC.

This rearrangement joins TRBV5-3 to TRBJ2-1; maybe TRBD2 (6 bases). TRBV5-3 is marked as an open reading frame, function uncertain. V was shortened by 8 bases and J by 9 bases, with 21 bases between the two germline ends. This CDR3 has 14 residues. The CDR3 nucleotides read TGTGCCAGCGGCAACTCCGGGAGTATGGGTGAGCAGTTCTTC. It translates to CASGNSGSMGEQFF.

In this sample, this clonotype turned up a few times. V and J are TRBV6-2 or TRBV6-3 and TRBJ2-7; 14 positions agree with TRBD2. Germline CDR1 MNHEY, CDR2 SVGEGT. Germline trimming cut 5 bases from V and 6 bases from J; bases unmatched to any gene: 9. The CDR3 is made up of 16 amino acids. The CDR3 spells CASSNGLAGGVAEQYF. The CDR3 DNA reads TGTGCCAGCAGTAACGGACTAGCGGGAGGAGTGGCCGAGCAGTACTTC.

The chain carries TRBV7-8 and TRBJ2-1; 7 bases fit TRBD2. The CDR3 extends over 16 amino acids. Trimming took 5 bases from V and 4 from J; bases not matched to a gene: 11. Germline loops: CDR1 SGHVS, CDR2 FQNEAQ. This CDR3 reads CASSQGGGGFYNEQFF. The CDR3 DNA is TGTGCCAGCAGCCAAGGCGGGGGTGGGTTTTACAATGAGCAGTTCTTC.

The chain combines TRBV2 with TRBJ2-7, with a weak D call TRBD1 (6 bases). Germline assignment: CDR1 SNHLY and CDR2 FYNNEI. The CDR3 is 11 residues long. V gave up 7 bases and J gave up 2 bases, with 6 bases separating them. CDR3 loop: CASKGAYEQYV. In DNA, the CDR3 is TGTGCCAGCAAGGGGGCCTACGAGCAGTACGTC.

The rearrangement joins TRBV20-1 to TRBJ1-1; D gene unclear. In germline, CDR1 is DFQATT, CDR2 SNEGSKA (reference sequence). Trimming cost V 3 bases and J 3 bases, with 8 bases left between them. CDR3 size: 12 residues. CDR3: CSASFGDTEAFF. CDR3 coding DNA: TGCAGTGCTAGTTTTGGGGACACTGAAGCTTTCTTT.

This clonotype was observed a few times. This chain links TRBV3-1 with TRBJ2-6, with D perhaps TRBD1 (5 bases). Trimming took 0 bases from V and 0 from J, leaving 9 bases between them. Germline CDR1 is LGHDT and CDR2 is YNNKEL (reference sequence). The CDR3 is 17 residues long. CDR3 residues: CASSQERQGSGANVLTF. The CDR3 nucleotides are TGTGCCAGCAGCCAAGAACGGCAGGGCTCTGGGGCCAACGTCCTGACTTTC.

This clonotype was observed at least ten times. CDR3 region: CASSLEPTGTGELFF. The CDR3 DNA sequence: TGCGCCAGCAGCTTGGAACCGACAGGGACCGGGGAGCTGTTTTTT. The V gene is TRBV5-1, the J gene TRBJ2-2; 7 positions agree with TRBD1. The V segment lost 0 bases and the J segment 5 bases; nucleotides outside the gene matches: 4. This CDR3 is 15 amino acids long. The germline gives CDR1 SGHRS, CDR2 YFSETQ.

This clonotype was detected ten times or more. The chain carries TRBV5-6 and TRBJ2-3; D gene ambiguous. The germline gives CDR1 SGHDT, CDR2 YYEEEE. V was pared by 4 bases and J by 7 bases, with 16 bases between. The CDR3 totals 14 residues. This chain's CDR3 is CASSAGPILYTQYF. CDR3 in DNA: TGTGCCAGCAGCGCCGGACCGATCCTTTATACGCAGTATTTT.

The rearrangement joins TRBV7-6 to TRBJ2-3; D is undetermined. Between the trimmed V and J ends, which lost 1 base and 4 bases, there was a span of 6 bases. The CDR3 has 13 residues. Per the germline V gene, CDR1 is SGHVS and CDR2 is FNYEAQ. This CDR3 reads CASSLGQPDTQYF. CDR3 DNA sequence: TGTGCCAGCAGCTTAGGCCAACCAGATACGCAGTATTTT. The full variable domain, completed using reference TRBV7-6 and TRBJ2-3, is GAGVSQSPRYKVTKRGQDVALRCDPISGHVSLYWYRQALGQGPEFLTYFNYEAQQDKSGLPNDRFSAERPEGSISTLTIQRTEQRDSAMYRCASSLGQPDTQYFGPGTRLTVL.

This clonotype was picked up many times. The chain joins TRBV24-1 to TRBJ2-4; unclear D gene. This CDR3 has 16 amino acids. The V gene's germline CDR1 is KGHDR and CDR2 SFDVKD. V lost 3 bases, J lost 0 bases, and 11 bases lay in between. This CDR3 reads CATSDANALAKNIQYF. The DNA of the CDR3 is TGTGCCACCAGTGATGCCAACGCGCTAGCCAAAAACATTCAGTACTTC.

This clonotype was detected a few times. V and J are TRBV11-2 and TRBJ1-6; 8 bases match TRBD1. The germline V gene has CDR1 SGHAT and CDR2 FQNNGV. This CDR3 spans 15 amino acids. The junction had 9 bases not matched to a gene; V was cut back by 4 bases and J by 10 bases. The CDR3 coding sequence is TGTGCCAGCAGCTCAGAGGACAGGGTAGGGTCACCCCTCCACTTT. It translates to CASSSEDRVGSPLHF.

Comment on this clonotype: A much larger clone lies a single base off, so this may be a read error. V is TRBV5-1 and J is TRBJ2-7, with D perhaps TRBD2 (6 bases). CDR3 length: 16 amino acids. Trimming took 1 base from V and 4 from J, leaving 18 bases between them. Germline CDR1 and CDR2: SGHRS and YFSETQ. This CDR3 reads CASSLYPTSGNYEQYF. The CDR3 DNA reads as TGCGCCAGCAGCTTGTATCCGACTAGTGGAAATTACGAGCAGTACTTC.

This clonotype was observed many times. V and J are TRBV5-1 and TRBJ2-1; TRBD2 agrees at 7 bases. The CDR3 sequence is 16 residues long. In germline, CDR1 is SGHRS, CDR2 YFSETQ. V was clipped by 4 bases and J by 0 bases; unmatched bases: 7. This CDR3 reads CASSVTSGGSYNEQFF. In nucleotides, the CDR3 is TGCGCCAGCAGCGTGACATCGGGGGGCTCCTACAATGAGCAGTTCTTC. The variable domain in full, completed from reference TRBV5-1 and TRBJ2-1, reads KAGVTQTPRYLIKTRGQQVTLSCSPISGHRSVSWYQQTPGQGLQFLFEYFSETQRNKGNFPGRFSGRQFSNSRSEMNVSTLELGDSALYLCASSVTSGGSYNEQFFGPGTRLTVL.

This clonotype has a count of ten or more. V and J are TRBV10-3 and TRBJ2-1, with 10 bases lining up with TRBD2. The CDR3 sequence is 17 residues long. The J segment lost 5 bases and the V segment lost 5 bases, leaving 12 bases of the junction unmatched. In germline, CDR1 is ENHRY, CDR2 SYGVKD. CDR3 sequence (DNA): TGTGCCATCAGTCCCCGACCTAGCGGGAGTTCGGACAATGAGCAGTTCTTC. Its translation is CAISPRPSGSSDNEQFF.

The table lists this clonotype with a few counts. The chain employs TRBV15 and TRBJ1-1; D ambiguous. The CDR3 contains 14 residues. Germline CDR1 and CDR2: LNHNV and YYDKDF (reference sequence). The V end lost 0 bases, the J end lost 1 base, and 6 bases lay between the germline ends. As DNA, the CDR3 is TGTGCCACCAGCAGAGATGTGGCGAACACTGAAGCTTTCTTT. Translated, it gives CATSRDVANTEAFF.

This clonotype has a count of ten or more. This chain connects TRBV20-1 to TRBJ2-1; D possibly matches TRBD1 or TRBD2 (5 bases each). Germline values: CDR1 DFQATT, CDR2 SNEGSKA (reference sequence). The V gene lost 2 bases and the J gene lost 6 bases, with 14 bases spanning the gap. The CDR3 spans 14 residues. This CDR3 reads CSARSQRGGNEQFF. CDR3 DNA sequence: TGCAGTGCTAGAAGTCAGAGGGGCGGCAATGAGCAGTTCTTC.

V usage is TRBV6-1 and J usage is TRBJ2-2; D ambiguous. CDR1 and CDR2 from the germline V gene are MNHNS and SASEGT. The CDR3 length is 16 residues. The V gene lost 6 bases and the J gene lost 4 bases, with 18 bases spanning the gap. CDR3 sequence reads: CASSPPGNLGTGELFF. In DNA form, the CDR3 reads TGTGCCAGCAGCCCCCCGGGTAATCTTGGCACCGGGGAGCTGTTTTTT.

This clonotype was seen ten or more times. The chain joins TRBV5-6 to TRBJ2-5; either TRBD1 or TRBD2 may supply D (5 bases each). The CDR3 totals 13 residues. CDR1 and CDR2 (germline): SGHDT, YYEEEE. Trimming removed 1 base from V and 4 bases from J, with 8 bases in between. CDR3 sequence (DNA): TGTGCCAGCAGCTTGTGGGACGTAGAGACCCAGTACTTC. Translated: CASSLWDVETQYF.

CDR3 in amino acids: CASSRQPQETQYF. The CDR3 bases are TGTGCCAGCTCACGACAGCCCCAAGAGACCCAGTACTTC. The gene calls are TRBV18 and TRBJ2-5; a possible D gene is TRBD1 (5 bases). CDR1 and CDR2 from the germline V gene are KGHSH and LQKENI. Trimming removed 4 bases from V and 1 base from J, with 7 bases in between. This CDR3 spans 13 amino acids.

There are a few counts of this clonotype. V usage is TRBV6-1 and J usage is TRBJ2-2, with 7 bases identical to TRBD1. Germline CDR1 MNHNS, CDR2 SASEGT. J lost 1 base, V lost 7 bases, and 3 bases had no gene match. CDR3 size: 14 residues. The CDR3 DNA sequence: TGTGCCAGCACCGACAGGGAGAACACCGGGGAGCTGTTTTTT. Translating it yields CASTDRENTGELFF.

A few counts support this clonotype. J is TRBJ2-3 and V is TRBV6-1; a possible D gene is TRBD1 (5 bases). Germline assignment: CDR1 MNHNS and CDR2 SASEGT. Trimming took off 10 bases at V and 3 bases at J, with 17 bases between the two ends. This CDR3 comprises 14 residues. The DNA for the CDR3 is TGTGCCAATACACAGGCGAAGGGTACAGATACGCAGTATTTT. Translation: CANTQAKGTDTQYF.

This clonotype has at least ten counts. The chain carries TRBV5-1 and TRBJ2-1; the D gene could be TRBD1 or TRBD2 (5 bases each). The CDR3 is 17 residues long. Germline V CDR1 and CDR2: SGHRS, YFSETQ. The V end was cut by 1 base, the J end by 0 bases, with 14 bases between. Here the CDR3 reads CASSLNTGASSYNEQFF. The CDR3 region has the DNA TGCGCCAGCAGCTTGAATACCGGGGCGAGCTCCTACAATGAGCAGTTCTTC. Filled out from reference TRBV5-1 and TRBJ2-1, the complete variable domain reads KAGVTQTPRYLIKTRGQQVTLSCSPISGHRSVSWYQQTPGQGLQFLFEYFSETQRNKGNFPGRFSGRQFSNSRSEMNVSTLELGDSALYLCASSLNTGASSYNEQFFGPGTRLTVL.